This entry lists 25 T cell receptor beta chains sequenced from one sample in a study of cytomegalovirus exposure and HLA in healthy donors. It was with 60 Vbeta and 13 Jbeta primers that the PCR ran. Here immunoSEQ multiplex PCR was the method, and the copy in TCRdb shows in-frame clones only, minus some. The top ten clones hold about 9.9% of a sample with about 160,000 clones, approximately 80% of them seen once. The sequencing input was PBMCs. The receptors stem from a man between 18 and 35 years old in good health and CMV-seropositive.

The table lists this clone with a count of one. The chain is built from TRBV30 and TRBJ1-6; 9 bases align to TRBD1. The J segment lost 7 bases and the V segment lost 2 bases, leaving 3 bases of the junction unmatched. Germline V lookup: CDR1 GTSNPN, CDR2 SVGIG (reference sequence). This CDR3 contains 14 residues. The CDR3 coding sequence is TGTGCCTGGAGTCTAGGGACAGGGAATTCACCCCTCCACTTT. Translated: CAWSLGTGNSPLHF. The full variable domain, in which reference TRBV30 and TRBJ1-6 provide the parts outside the CDR3, is SQTIHQWPATLVQPVGSPLSLECTVEGTSNPNLYWYRQAAGRGLQLLFYSVGIGQISSEVPQNLSASRPQDRQFILSSKKLLLSDSGFYLCAWSLGTGNSPLHFGNGTRLTVT.

The chain links TRBV28 to TRBJ2-3; a possible D gene is TRBD1 (6 bases). The CDR3 contains 12 residues. Looked up from germline, CDR1 is MDHEN and CDR2 is SYDVKM. V was cut by 6 bases and J by 6 bases, with 10 bases left in between. The CDR3 DNA reads TGTGCCAGCAGCTCTACAGGGGATACGCAGTATTTT. It translates to CASSSTGDTQYF.

V is TRBV21-1 and J is TRBJ1-2. TRBV21-1 is noted as a pseudogene. The CDR3 has 10 residues. DNA for the CDR3: TGTGCCAGCAGCAAACTTGGCTACACCTTC. This codes for CASSKLGYTF.

CDR3 bases: TGTGCCAGCAGCTTAGCTCCGACCGGGACAGGGGGCTCAACTAATGAAAAACTGTTTTTT. Translated: CASSLAPTGTGGSTNEKLFF. V usage is TRBV7-8 and J usage is TRBJ1-4; 12 positions agree with TRBD1. This CDR3 comprises 20 residues. Looked up from germline, CDR1 is SGHVS and CDR2 is FQNEAQ. J was trimmed by 0 bases and V by 0 bases; bases with no gene match: 8.

The V and J genes are TRBV30 and TRBJ1-5; TRBD1 matches 8 bases. Trimming removed 2 bases from V and 2 bases from J; junction bases left unmatched: 2. This CDR3 has 14 residues. From germline, CDR1 is GTSNPN and CDR2 SVGIG (reference sequence). The CDR3 reads CAWSTGGGNQPQHF. The CDR3 DNA is TGTGCCTGGAGTACAGGGGGAGGCAATCAGCCCCAGCATTTT.

This clone was counted between two and nine times. The rearrangement uses TRBV7-9 and TRBJ2-4, with 7 bases fitting TRBD2. The CDR3 has 16 amino acids. The V gene end was trimmed by 1 base and the J gene end by 6 bases; junction bases not matched to a gene: 9. CDR1 and CDR2 from the germline V gene are SEHNR and FQNEAQ (reference sequence). CDR3: CASSLGWEGPGNIQYF. As DNA, the CDR3 is TGTGCCAGCAGCTTAGGGTGGGAGGGCCCCGGAAACATTCAGTACTTC. Full variable domain (remainder filled in from reference TRBV7-9 and TRBJ2-4): DTGVSQNPRHKITKRGQNVTFRCDPISEHNRLYWYRQTLGQGPEFLTYFQNEAQLEKSRLLSDRFSAERPKGSFSTLEIQRTEQGDSAMYLCASSLGWEGPGNIQYFGAGTRLSVL.

With regard to this clone: An end of the junction does not agree with germline; a read error may underlie this. The chain links TRBV7-9 to TRBJ2-5; 7 bases agree with TRBD1. There are 14 residues in the CDR3. CDR1 is SEHNR, CDR2 FQNEAQ, per germline (reference sequence). As DNA, the CDR3 is TGTTCCAGCAGCACGTGGGACAGTCAAGAGACCCAGTACTTC. It translates to CSSSTWDSQETQYF.

This chain uses TRBV15 with TRBJ1-2; no clear D gene. Germline lookup yields CDR1 LNHNV and CDR2 YYDKDF (reference sequence). The CDR3 is 14 amino acids. V lost 0 bases and J lost 7, with 12 bases in between. CDR3 in amino acids: CATSRDRSDPGYTF. CDR3 nucleotides: TGTGCCACCAGCAGAGATAGGAGCGATCCTGGCTACACCTTC.

The chain has TRBV6-6 and TRBJ2-7; a possible D gene is TRBD1 (5 bases). The germline gives CDR1 MNHNY, CDR2 SVGAGI (reference sequence). This CDR3 comprises 16 residues. V dropped 5 bases and J dropped 2 bases, with 19 bases sitting between them. The CDR3 here is CASSPYLTLTAYEQYF. The CDR3, as DNA: TGTGCCAGCAGTCCCTACTTAACCCTGACAGCCTACGAGCAGTACTTC.

The CDR3 DNA reads TGTGCCACCAGCTTCAGAGGGGGGGCCAACGTCCTGACTTTC. Its translation: CATSFRGGANVLTF. This chain uses TRBV15 with TRBJ2-6; a weak D match, TRBD2 (5 bases). CDR1 and CDR2 (germline): LNHNV, YYDKDF (reference sequence). CDR3 length equals 14 residues. The V end lost 5 bases, the J end lost 4 bases, and 9 bases lay between the germline ends.

A few counts support this clone. The sample carries other DNA sequences with the same CDR3. CDR3 bases: TGCGCCAGCAGCTTGGTTGGGACAGGGAGCTCCTACGAGCAGTACTTC. Translation gives CASSLVGTGSSYEQYF. J is TRBJ2-7 and V is TRBV5-1; 9 positions match TRBD1. V lost 0 bases to trimming and J lost 0 bases; unmatched junction nucleotides: 4. Germline V gives CDR1 SGHRS, CDR2 YFSETQ. The CDR3 runs to 16 residues. Complete variable domain (other parts from reference TRBV5-1 and TRBJ2-7): KAGVTQTPRYLIKTRGQQVTLSCSPISGHRSVSWYQQTPGQGLQFLFEYFSETQRNKGNFPGRFSGRQFSNSRSEMNVSTLELGDSALYLCASSLVGTGSSYEQYFGPGTRLTVT.

The chain is built from TRBV5-4 and TRBJ2-5; 10 bases are a match to TRBD2. Germline CDR1 SGHNT, CDR2 YYREEE (reference sequence). The junction had 7 bases not matched to a gene; V was cut back by 5 bases and J by 3 bases. The CDR3 totals 15 residues. DNA of the CDR3: TGTGCCAGCAGAGATTGGACTAGCGGAAAAGAGACCCAGTACTTC. It translates to CASRDWTSGKETQYF.

The J gene is TRBJ1-1, the V gene TRBV19; D gene ambiguous. CDR1 and CDR2 from the germline V gene are LNHDA and SQIVND (reference sequence). CDR3 size: 13 residues. Trimming took 4 bases from V and 10 from J, leaving 16 bases between them. This chain's CDR3 is CASSTKGGSGAFF. DNA of the CDR3: TGTGCCAGTAGTACCAAAGGAGGGAGCGGAGCTTTCTTT.

CDR3 protein: CATSRSTGELSNQPQHF. CDR3 in DNA: TGTGCCACCAGCAGAAGCACAGGGGAGCTTAGCAATCAGCCCCAGCATTTT. This chain connects TRBV15 to TRBJ1-5; 7 positions match TRBD1. This CDR3 region has 17 residues. V lost 2 bases to trimming and J lost 0 bases; unmatched junction nucleotides: 7. Germline-derived CDR1 and CDR2 are LNHNV and YYDKDF (reference sequence).

V is TRBV7-2 and J is TRBJ2-3, with D unclear. Trimming stripped 2 bases from V and 4 bases from J, with 7 bases between. The CDR3 covers 13 residues. Germline values: CDR1 SGHTA, CDR2 FQGNSA. CDR3 bases: TGTGCCAGCAGCTTAAGCATGGCAGATACGCAGTATTTT. This codes for CASSLSMADTQYF.

This clone was observed a handful of times. The V call is TRBV11-2, the J call TRBJ2-5, with a tentative D call TRBD2 (5 bases). CDR1 SGHAT and CDR2 FQNNGV come from the germline V gene. The CDR3 extends over 14 amino acids. Deletions cut 1 base from V and 3 bases from J, with 9 bases between. The CDR3 nucleotides read TGTGCCAGCAGCTTAGGGGCTAGCAAAGAGACCCAGTACTTC. This translates into CASSLGASKETQYF.

This clone was observed a single time. This rearrangement joins TRBV29-1 to TRBJ2-2; D possibly corresponds to TRBD1 (5 bases). The CDR3 runs 14 residues. Germline V gene sequence: CDR1 SQVTM, CDR2 ANQGSEA. Trimming removed 4 bases from V and 5 bases from J, with 14 bases in between. This CDR3 is CSVVVGVDTGELFF. The CDR3 nucleotides are TGCAGCGTTGTAGTAGGGGTAGATACCGGGGAGCTGTTTTTT.

This chain joins TRBV6-4 and TRBJ2-1, with 7 bases aligning to TRBD2. Looked up from germline, CDR1 is MRHNA and CDR2 is SNTAGT. The trim removed 3 bases at V and 6 bases at J, leaving 5 bases unmatched. CDR3 length: 14 residues. Here the CDR3 reads CASSEAWGGNEQFF. The CDR3, as DNA: TGTGCCAGCAGTGAAGCGTGGGGGGGCAATGAGCAGTTCTTC.

A note on this clone: Compared with germline, one end of the junction differs, possibly owing to a read error. The rearrangement uses TRBV2 and TRBJ2-6; perhaps TRBD1 as D (5 bases). CDR3 length: 16 residues. CDR1 SNHLY and CDR2 FYNNEI come from the germline V gene. CDR3 region: CASSSLVFSGANGLTF. CDR3 nucleotide sequence: TGTGCCAGCTCAAGTTTAGTCTTCTCTGGGGCCAACGGCCTGACTTTC. Full variable domain (outside the CDR3, taken from reference TRBV2 and TRBJ2-6): EPEVTQTPSHQVTQMGQEVILRCVPISNHLYFYWYRQILGQKVEFLVSFYNNEISEKSEIFDDQFSVERPDGSNFTLKIRSTKLEDSAMYFCASSSLVFSGANGLTFGAGSRLTVL.

The gene calls are TRBV4-3 and TRBJ1-6; 8 bases map to TRBD1. CDR3 length: 16 amino acids. Trimming at V came to 3 bases and at J to 8 bases, leaving 9 bases not matched to a gene. Germline loops: CDR1 LGHNA, CDR2 YSLEER. CDR3 sequence: CASSQFLTGVDSPLHF. Written as DNA, the CDR3 is TGCGCCAGCAGCCAGTTCCTGACAGGGGTAGATTCACCCCTCCACTTT.

This chain connects TRBV5-1 to TRBJ2-1, with TRBD2 matching 11 bases. From germline, CDR1 is SGHRS and CDR2 YFSETQ. This CDR3 has 16 residues. J lost 9 bases, V lost 0 bases, and 8 bases had no gene match. The CDR3 nucleotides are TGCGCCAGCAGCTTGGTAGGGACTAGCGGATATAGTGAGCAGTTCTTC. This translates into CASSLVGTSGYSEQFF.

The chain is built from TRBV2 and TRBJ2-3, with a weak D call TRBD2 (6 bases). The CDR3 is made up of 16 amino acids. The V end lost 3 bases, the J end lost 3 bases, and 16 bases lay between the germline ends. Looked up from germline, CDR1 is SNHLY and CDR2 is FYNNEI. The CDR3 DNA is TGTGCCAGCAGTGATACTACTAGCAGAACGACAGATACGCAGTATTTT. Residues: CASSDTTSRTTDTQYF.

This chain uses TRBV19 with TRBJ1-5; D call uncertain. The germline V gene has CDR1 LNHDA and CDR2 SQIVND (reference sequence). CDR3 size: 15 residues. V was cut by 4 bases and J by 4 bases, with 14 bases left in between. The CDR3 spells CASSSPGSFNQPQHF. The CDR3 DNA reads as TGTGCCAGTAGTAGCCCTGGCAGTTTTAATCAGCCCCAGCATTTT.

This clone occurred a few times. This chain uses TRBV5-4 with TRBJ2-1; TRBD2 aligns across 8 bases. J was trimmed by 6 bases and V by 4 bases; bases with no gene match: 9. Germline V gene lookup returns CDR1 SGHNT and CDR2 YYREEE (reference sequence). The CDR3 is 15 residues long. CDR3 in amino acids: CASSPGGAGANEQFF. CDR3 DNA sequence: TGTGCCAGCAGCCCCGGAGGAGCGGGGGCCAATGAGCAGTTCTTC.

V gene TRBV6-1 combines with J gene TRBJ2-5, with D possibly being TRBD2 (5 bases). The CDR3 consists of 14 residues. Germline V gives CDR1 MNHNS, CDR2 SASEGT. Trimming left V 4 bases short and J 2 bases short, with 11 bases between. CDR3 in DNA: TGTGCCAGCAGTGTAGGACTGGTGCAAGAGACCCAGTACTTC. Translating it yields CASSVGLVQETQYF.